The next 22 T cell receptor beta chains were all read from a single sample in a study of CD8 T cells in ankylosing spondylitis. TCRdb ran MiXCR on the 5' RACE reads and lists one entry per CDR3 protein. The sample includes around 330,000 distinct CDR3 sequences, around 10% of them seen just once. What was sequenced was blood, either unsorted or a sorted T cell fraction (not recorded which). These receptor sequences come from a female donor with ankylosing spondylitis or in good health (not recorded which).

V usage is TRBV9 and J usage is TRBJ1-3; D is possibly TRBD1 (5 bases). CDR3 length: 15 amino acids. Germline CDR1 reads SGDLS; CDR2 reads YYNGEE. The V gene lost 0 bases and the J gene lost 2 bases, with 9 bases spanning the gap. CDR3 sequence reads: CASSVGGGTGNTIYF. The DNA for the CDR3 is TGTGCCAGCAGCGTAGGGGGGGGAACTGGAAACACCATATATTTT.

This rearrangement joins TRBV5-1 to TRBJ1-6; 7 bases match TRBD1. Germline-derived CDR1 and CDR2 are SGHRS and YFSETQ. The length of the CDR3 is 14 residues. J was trimmed by 8 bases and V by 3 bases; bases with no gene match: 5. In DNA, the CDR3 is TGCGCCAGCAGCTCAGGGGGATCGGATTCACCCCTCCACTTT. It translates to CASSSGGSDSPLHF.

In its sample, this clonotype was seen many times. The rearrangement links TRBV7-9 to TRBJ2-5; D may be TRBD1 or TRBD2 (5 bases each). Looked up from germline, CDR1 is SEHNR and CDR2 is FQNEAQ (reference sequence). With 5 bases removed from V and 5 bases from J, the gap between germline ends came to 15 bases. This CDR3 is 14 amino acids long. The CDR3 here is CASSTKDGTETQYF. The CDR3 DNA reads as TGTGCCAGCAGCACGAAGGACGGGACGGAGACCCAGTACTTC.

Ten or more counts support this clonotype. The rearrangement joins TRBV20-1 to TRBJ2-7; no firm D call. This CDR3 contains 13 residues. V lost 3 bases and J 1 base, leaving 10 bases between the germline ends. In germline, CDR1 is DFQATT, CDR2 SNEGSKA (reference sequence). The CDR3 region is CSASSQASYEQYF. Written as DNA, the CDR3 is TGCAGTGCTAGTTCCCAAGCGTCCTACGAGCAGTACTTC.

A remark on this clonotype: One junction end does not reproduce the germline sequence, and a read error may be involved. The chain carries TRBV4-3 and TRBJ2-3, with D unclear. The CDR3 length is 13 residues. CDR1 and CDR2 (germline): LGHNA, YSLEER. In nucleotides, the CDR3 is TGCGCCAGCAGACAAGAGATCAGTAATACGCAGTATTTT. It is translated as CASRQEISNTQYF.

The chain uses TRBV30 and TRBJ2-3, with 8 bases identical to TRBD1. Germline V lookup: CDR1 GTSNPN, CDR2 SVGIG (reference sequence). The ends lost 3 bases at V and 0 bases at J; junction bases unmatched: 2. The CDR3 is made up of 14 amino acids. The CDR3 loop is CAWSRDRSTDTQYF. CDR3 DNA sequence: TGTGCCTGGAGCCGGGACAGGAGCACAGATACGCAGTATTTT.

The chain carries TRBV6-5 and TRBJ2-3, with 10 bases aligning to TRBD2. Germline values: CDR1 MNHEY, CDR2 SVGAGI. The CDR3 extends over 18 amino acids. The V gene end was trimmed by 2 bases and the J gene end by 0 bases; junction bases not matched to a gene: 8. CDR3 sequence reads: CASSYRSGGSVSTDTQYF. In DNA, the CDR3 is TGTGCCAGCAGTTACCGTAGCGGGGGGTCGGTTAGCACAGATACGCAGTATTTT.

This clonotype was counted ten times or more. This chain joins TRBV5-1 and TRBJ1-1; no definite D call. The V end lost 0 bases, the J end lost 0 bases, and 6 bases lay between the germline ends. Germline lookup yields CDR1 SGHRS and CDR2 YFSETQ. This CDR3 region has 14 residues. In nucleotides, the CDR3 is TGCGCCAGCAGCTTGGCGCGGATGAACACTGAAGCTTTCTTT. It encodes CASSLARMNTEAFF.

The rearrangement joins TRBV5-1 to TRBJ2-5; the D is unclear. Germline V gene lookup returns CDR1 SGHRS and CDR2 YFSETQ. This CDR3 is 15 amino acids long. V was shortened by 0 bases and J by 1 base, with 10 bases between the two germline ends. CDR3 nucleotide sequence: TGCGCCAGCAGCTTGGCCGGTCAGATCCAAGAGACCCAGTACTTC. It specifies CASSLAGQIQETQYF.

This clonotype was counted a few times. The genes are TRBV14 and TRBJ2-4; maybe TRBD1 (6 bases). CDR3 size: 14 residues. Germline V gene data show CDR1 as SGHDN and CDR2 as FVKESK. V lost 4 bases and J lost 8, with 15 bases in between. CDR3 bases: TGTGCCAGCAGCCTCGGGACCTCAGGGGACATTCAGTACTTC. As protein: CASSLGTSGDIQYF.

This sequence joins TRBV20-1 and TRBJ2-5; unclear D gene. V was shortened by 6 bases and J by 0 bases, with 11 bases between the two germline ends. This CDR3 has 13 amino acids. Germline CDR1 DFQATT, CDR2 SNEGSKA (reference sequence). The CDR3 coding sequence is TGCAGTGCCCAGAGTCGGTACCAAGAGACCCAGTACTTC. As protein: CSAQSRYQETQYF.

This clonotype was detected only a few times. The chain carries TRBV11-2 and TRBJ2-1; D gene uncertain. The CDR3 covers 16 residues. The V end was cut by 6 bases, the J end by 10 bases, with 25 bases between. Germline loops: CDR1 SGHAT, CDR2 FQNNGV. The CDR3 region has the DNA TGTGCCAGCAGTGAGCTTTCGCATCGTTCTGGTTCGGAGCAGTTCTTC. Its translation: CASSELSHRSGSEQFF.

The V gene is TRBV14, the J gene TRBJ1-1; 9 nucleotides agree with TRBD1. The CDR3 sequence is 13 residues long. Trimming cost V 4 bases and J 9 bases; bases outside gene matches: 6. Germline-derived CDR1 and CDR2 are SGHDN and FVKESK. The DNA for the CDR3 is TGTGCCAGCAGCCGTTTACAGGGGGCGCAAGCTTTCTTT. It translates to CASSRLQGAQAFF.

This clonotype was recorded at least ten times. This chain uses TRBV20-1 with TRBJ1-1, with a possible D match to TRBD1 (6 bases). The V gene lost 0 bases and the J gene lost 1 base, with 15 bases spanning the gap. In germline, CDR1 is DFQATT, CDR2 SNEGSKA (reference sequence). This CDR3 region has 16 residues. The CDR3 bases are TGCAGTGCTAGAGATCCAGAAAAAGGGGGGAACACTGAAGCTTTCTTT. It translates to CSARDPEKGGNTEAFF.

V gene TRBV11-1 combines with J gene TRBJ2-7; possible D gene TRBD1, 5 bases. The germline V and J ends were trimmed by 3 bases and 3 bases, with 12 bases remaining between them. Germline CDR1 reads SGHAT; CDR2 reads FQDESV (reference sequence). The CDR3 loop spans 14 amino acids. The CDR3 loop reads CASSLAARVYEQYF. The CDR3 DNA is TGTGCCAGCAGCTTGGCCGCCAGGGTCTACGAGCAGTACTTC.

Many counts were recorded for this clonotype. The chain recombines TRBV5-1 with TRBJ1-1; D is perhaps TRBD1 (5 bases). Deletions cut 7 bases from V and 7 bases from J, with 17 bases between. This CDR3 spans 13 amino acids. Germline V lookup: CDR1 SGHRS, CDR2 YFSETQ. The CDR3 nucleotides are TGCGCCAGCGCGGGGGGGATCAGAGATGAAGCTTTCTTT. This codes for CASAGGIRDEAFF.

This clonotype was recorded at least ten times. One junction end disagrees with the germline gene, perhaps due to a read error. This chain uses TRBV18 with TRBJ2-6, with unresolved D. This CDR3 region has 14 residues. Germline CDR1 KGHSH, CDR2 LQKENI. The CDR3 loop reads CASSPPSGANVLTF. The CDR3 DNA reads as TGCGCCAGCAGCCCCCCCTCTGGGGCCAACGTCCTGACTTTC.

This clonotype has only a few counts. The genes are TRBV5-1 and TRBJ2-5; D unresolved. V lost 0 bases to trimming and J lost 5 bases, with 14 bases between them. This CDR3 region has 15 residues. Germline loops: CDR1 SGHRS, CDR2 YFSETQ. The DNA of the CDR3 is TGCGCCAGCAGCTTGGGATCGAAGTATCGGGAGACCCAGTACTTC. Translated, it gives CASSLGSKYRETQYF.

In this sample, this clonotype turned up many times. This chain joins TRBV6-5 and TRBJ2-6; D unresolved. V lost 0 bases and J lost 3, with 12 bases in between. The CDR3 spans 17 residues. Germline V gene lookup returns CDR1 MNHEY and CDR2 SVGAGI. The CDR3 DNA sequence: TGTGCCAGCAGTTACTCAGGAAGAATAGATGGGGCCAACGTCCTGACTTTC. It specifies CASSYSGRIDGANVLTF.

This clonotype was counted ten times or more. The rearrangement links TRBV15 to TRBJ1-2; no firm D call. CDR1 and CDR2 (germline): LNHNV, YYDKDF (reference sequence). The CDR3 is made up of 14 amino acids. V was pared by 1 base and J by 4 bases, with 10 bases between. CDR3 protein: CATSRAGPTYGYTF. CDR3 in DNA: TGTGCCACCAGCAGAGCTGGGCCCACCTATGGCTACACCTTC. Full variable domain (rest looked up from reference TRBV15 and TRBJ1-2): DAMVIQNPRYQVTQFGKPVTLSCSQTLNHNVMYWYQQKSSQAPKLLFHYYDKDFNNEADTPDNFQSRRPNTSFCFLDIRSPGLGDTAMYLCATSRAGPTYGYTFGSGTRLTVV.

To note about this clonotype: Given a much more abundant clone one base away, this may be a read error. The J gene is TRBJ1-2, the V gene TRBV20-1, with D uncertain. This CDR3 is built from 12 residues. Trimming pared 5 bases from V and 9 bases from J, leaving 16 bases between. Germline V gene data show CDR1 as DFQATT and CDR2 as SNEGSKA (reference sequence). CDR3 loop: CSASDPRLSYTF. The DNA of the CDR3 is TGCAGTGCTTCGGACCCTCGCCTAAGCTACACCTTC.

This clonotype was detected ten times or more. This rearrangement joins TRBV6-2 or TRBV6-3 to TRBJ2-7, with 7 bases fitting TRBD1. After removal of 3 bases from V and 0 bases from J, the junction contained 20 bases not matched to a gene. CDR1 and CDR2 from the germline V gene are MNHEY and SVGEGT. The CDR3 consists of 20 residues. CDR3 sequence reads: CASSYPTTPGQIFHSYEQYF. DNA for the CDR3: TGTGCCAGCAGTTATCCTACAACTCCGGGACAGATCTTTCACTCCTACGAGCAGTACTTC.